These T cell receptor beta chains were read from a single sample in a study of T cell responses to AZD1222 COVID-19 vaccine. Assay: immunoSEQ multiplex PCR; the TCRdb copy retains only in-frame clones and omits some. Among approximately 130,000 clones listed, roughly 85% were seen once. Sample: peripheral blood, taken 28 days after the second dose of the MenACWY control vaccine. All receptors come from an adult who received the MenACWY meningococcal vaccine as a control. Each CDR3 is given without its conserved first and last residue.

CDR3aa: ASMMRAQGADTQY
j_gene: TRBJ2-3
v_gene: TRBV11-3

CDR3aa: ASSYAFGGMNTEAF
j_gene: TRBJ1-1
v_gene: TRBV6-2/TRBV6-3

CDR3aa: ASSEVGAVYEQY
j_gene: TRBJ2-7
v_gene: TRBV19

CDR3aa: ASSDRGWEQF
j_gene: TRBJ2-1
v_gene: TRBV18

CDR3aa: ASSEQMNEKLF
j_gene: TRBJ1-4
v_gene: TRBV10-1

CDR3aa: ASSLDDRGWTEAF
j_gene: TRBJ1-1
v_gene: TRBV7-8

CDR3aa: ASRATQGLRRVQY
j_gene: TRBJ2-4
v_gene: TRBV6-5

CDR3aa: ATSSTSRGYGYT
j_gene: TRBJ1-2
v_gene: TRBV15

CDR3aa: ASSSYYTGELF
j_gene: TRBJ2-2
v_gene: TRBV7-8

CDR3aa: ASSYGAGNTGELF
j_gene: TRBJ2-2
v_gene: TRBV6-2/TRBV6-3

CDR3aa: ASSPLTGPDQPQH
j_gene: TRBJ1-5
v_gene: TRBV4-3

CDR3aa: ASSSGVYEQY
j_gene: TRBJ2-7
v_gene: TRBV12-3/TRBV12-4

CDR3aa: SARTSETQY
j_gene: TRBJ2-5
v_gene: TRBV20-1

CDR3aa: ASSKPRPCHEQY
j_gene: TRBJ2-7
v_gene: TRBV21-1

CDR3aa: ASSLPIREDRNYGYT
j_gene: TRBJ1-2
v_gene: TRBV5-4

CDR3aa: ASRPYGGSALPHYGYT
j_gene: TRBJ1-2
v_gene: TRBV5-5

CDR3aa: ASSLEGARGTEAF
j_gene: TRBJ1-1
v_gene: TRBV28

CDR3aa: ASSKPRDGQSSGNTIY
j_gene: TRBJ1-3
v_gene: TRBV19

CDR3aa: ASSLMFASGAAYEQY
j_gene: TRBJ2-7
v_gene: TRBV5-6

CDR3aa: ASSPPIRGQNTEAF
j_gene: TRBJ1-1
v_gene: TRBV18

CDR3aa: ASSIRASQRDYGYT
j_gene: TRBJ1-2
v_gene: TRBV19

CDR3aa: ASTQRSGNTIY
j_gene: TRBJ1-3
v_gene: TRBV19

CDR3aa: ASSVERGDRETQY
j_gene: TRBJ2-5
v_gene: TRBV5-1

CDR3aa: ASSLMGEMGNEQF
j_gene: TRBJ2-1
v_gene: TRBV5-1

CDR3aa: ASSTRGLYGYT
j_gene: TRBJ1-2
v_gene: TRBV6-5

CDR3aa: ASSQNTGTALVEQY
j_gene: TRBJ2-7
v_gene: TRBV3-1/TRBV3-2

CDR3aa: ASSSQGFQPQH
j_gene: TRBJ1-5
v_gene: TRBV28

CDR3aa: ATSDEQSRAF
j_gene: TRBJ1-1
v_gene: TRBV24-1

CDR3aa: ASSSGTGQPGELF
j_gene: TRBJ2-2
v_gene: TRBV19

CDR3aa: ASRRGLQETQY
j_gene: TRBJ2-5
v_gene: TRBV2

CDR3aa: ASSPWTGGSNSPLH
j_gene: TRBJ1-6
v_gene: TRBV18

CDR3aa: ASSLEGRRQGKDGYT
j_gene: TRBJ1-2
v_gene: TRBV7-9

CDR3aa: ASSQDGRGGYEQY
j_gene: TRBJ2-7
v_gene: TRBV4-3

CDR3aa: ASSWASGGTDTQY
j_gene: TRBJ2-3
v_gene: TRBV28

CDR3aa: ASSGGTEAF
j_gene: TRBJ1-1
v_gene: TRBV2

CDR3aa: ASSRVLNTEAF
j_gene: TRBJ1-1
v_gene: TRBV19

CDR3aa: ASTNLSGANVLT
j_gene: TRBJ2-6
v_gene: TRBV6-4

CDR3aa: ASSLVDNRGVWWGTGELF
j_gene: TRBJ2-2
v_gene: TRBV5-1

CDR3aa: ASSLQSGRAVEQY
j_gene: TRBJ2-7
v_gene: TRBV6-5

CDR3aa: ASQRRAGSGTAWNEQF
j_gene: TRBJ2-1
v_gene: TRBV19

CDR3aa: ASSPDRSGISSPLH
j_gene: TRBJ1-6
v_gene: TRBV4-2

CDR3aa: ASISDRVGAGANVLT
j_gene: TRBJ2-6
v_gene: TRBV2

CDR3aa: ASSKQGVTNEKLF
j_gene: TRBJ1-4
v_gene: TRBV19

CDR3aa: ASSIRDRDPRGYT
j_gene: TRBJ1-2
v_gene: TRBV19

CDR3aa: ASSSQQGIYGYT
j_gene: TRBJ1-2
v_gene: TRBV5-6

CDR3aa: ASSVGWGPHGYT
j_gene: TRBJ1-2
v_gene: TRBV9

CDR3aa: ASSLRSDLGPF
j_gene: TRBJ1-1
v_gene: TRBV5-1

CDR3aa: ASSSQGWEQY
j_gene: TRBJ2-7
v_gene: TRBV5-6

CDR3aa: SVPDTGYGYT
j_gene: TRBJ1-2
v_gene: TRBV29-1

CDR3aa: SAADRVLT
j_gene: TRBJ1-2
v_gene: TRBV20-1

CDR3aa: ASSNLGLGVAGTYEQY
j_gene: TRBJ2-7
v_gene: TRBV5-1